These 3 T cell receptor beta chains came from one sample sequenced in a study of T cell responses to AZD1222 COVID-19 vaccine. Data came from immunoSEQ multiplex PCR; TCRdb stores just in-frame clones and leaves some out. The profile shows roughly 110,000 clones, just under 90% of them singletons. Sequenced here: peripheral blood, sampled on day 0 of AZD1222 vaccination. The source of these receptors is an adult in good health.

The chain links TRBV3-1 (or the pseudogene TRBV3-2) to TRBJ1-4, with D possibly matching TRBD1 (6 bases). Germline CDR1 LGHDT, CDR2 YNNKEL (reference sequence). Trimming removed 5 bases from V and 8 bases from J, with 12 bases in between. The CDR3 is made up of 13 amino acids. The CDR3, as DNA: TGTGCCAGCAGCAATAACAGGGCGGAAAAACTGTTTTTT. Protein product: CASSNNRAEKLFF.

The chain combines TRBV5-8 with TRBJ1-5; D gene uncertain. Germline assignment: CDR1 SGHTS and CDR2 YDEGEE. V lost 2 bases and J 4 bases, leaving 10 bases between the germline ends. The CDR3 sequence is 14 residues long. CDR3 sequence reads: CASSLGVNNQPQHF. The CDR3, as DNA: TGTGCCAGCAGCTTAGGAGTCAATAATCAGCCCCAGCATTTT.

V usage is TRBV19 and J usage is TRBJ2-2; D gene unclear. Germline loops: CDR1 LNHDA, CDR2 SQIVND (reference sequence). V dropped 6 bases and J dropped 5 bases, with 10 bases sitting between them. The CDR3 runs 13 residues. For the CDR3, the DNA is TGTGCCAGTAGACCAGGACCAACCGGGGAGCTGTTTTTT. As protein: CASRPGPTGELFF.